These 26 T cell receptor beta chains came from one sample sequenced in a study of blood T cell repertoires in COVID-19. The assay was immunoSEQ multiplex PCR, and TCRdb's table has in-frame clones only and misses some. Among 300,000 to 400,000 clones listed, 80% to 90% were seen once. Input material: peripheral blood. Receptor source: a woman aged 55-75 years with COVID-19, enrolled during active disease.

The chain uses TRBV9 and TRBJ2-3, with no clear D. The germline gives CDR1 SGDLS, CDR2 YYNGEE. Trimming removed 4 bases at V and 2 bases at J, with 14 bases between. CDR3 length equals 15 residues. The CDR3 DNA follows: TGTGCCAGCAGCCCTTCCGGTCCGCCCACAGATACGCAGTATTTT. It codes for CASSPSGPPTDTQYF.

This chain connects TRBV5-1 to TRBJ2-7; D uncertain. V lost 1 base, J lost 0 bases, and 8 bases lay in between. The CDR3 covers 14 residues. CDR1 is SGHRS, CDR2 YFSETQ, per germline. The CDR3 bases are TGCGCCAGCAGCTTGTCTCCAGACTCCTACGAGCAGTACTTC. Residues: CASSLSPDSYEQYF.

This sequence joins TRBV19 and TRBJ2-7, with 7 positions matching TRBD1. The CDR3 extends over 17 amino acids. Germline V gene data show CDR1 as LNHDA and CDR2 as SQIVND (reference sequence). The junction had 18 bases not matched to a gene; V was cut back by 10 bases and J by 0 bases. The CDR3, as DNA: TGTGCCATCTCCGGCGTAGAGGGGGCCGTTAGCTCCTACGAGCAGTACTTC. This encodes CAISGVEGAVSSYEQYF.

The V and J genes are TRBV21-1 and TRBJ1-4; the table's D call TRBD1 went unverified against the DNA. TRBV21-1 is a listed pseudogene. CDR3 length: 17 residues. The CDR3: CASSPTGGVRANEKLFF. DNA of the CDR3: TGTGCCAGCAGTCCGACAGGGGGCGTGAGGGCTAATGAAAAACTGTTTTTT.

The CDR3 DNA is TGTGCCAGTAGTATAGACGGAGCGGGGCAAGAGACCCAGTACTTC. Residues: CASSIDGAGQETQYF. The chain uses TRBV19 and TRBJ2-5; TRBD2 matches at 7 bases. From germline, CDR1 is LNHDA and CDR2 SQIVND (reference sequence). After removal of 0 bases from V and 2 bases from J, the junction contained 3 bases not matched to a gene. The CDR3 contains 15 residues.

The chain uses TRBV18 and TRBJ2-2; D is undetermined. The CDR3 has 16 amino acids. V lost 2 bases and J 6 bases, leaving 16 bases between the germline ends. Germline-derived CDR1 and CDR2 are KGHSH and LQKENI. Here the CDR3 reads CASSPLSVGGAGELFF. CDR3 sequence (DNA): TGTGCCAGCTCACCATTAAGCGTCGGCGGCGCCGGGGAGCTGTTTTTT.

This clone was detected only once. The chain has TRBV3-1 (or the pseudogene TRBV3-2) and TRBJ2-3; 9 bases map to TRBD2. V shed 1 base, J shed 3 bases, and the junction held 2 bases outside the gene matches. This CDR3 has 15 amino acids. The V gene's germline CDR1 is LGHDT and CDR2 YNNKEL (reference sequence). The CDR3 DNA sequence: TGTGCCAGCAGCCAAGGGCTAGCGGGGACAGATACGCAGTATTTT. This codes for CASSQGLAGTDTQYF.

The V gene is TRBV30, the J gene TRBJ1-5; TRBD1 aligns across 9 bases. Germline CDR1 GTSNPN, CDR2 SVGIG (reference sequence). The CDR3 sequence is 13 residues long. V lost 5 bases, J lost 3 bases, and 2 bases stayed unmatched. CDR3 loop: CAWGQGNNQPQHF. The CDR3 DNA follows: TGTGCCTGGGGACAGGGGAACAATCAGCCCCAGCATTTT.

The chain joins TRBV6-1 to TRBJ2-1; the D gene is possibly TRBD2 (7 bases). This CDR3 is built from 16 residues. Germline loops: CDR1 MNHNS, CDR2 SASEGT. Deletions cut 0 bases from V and 2 bases from J, with 11 bases between. DNA of the CDR3: TGTGCCAGCAGTGAAGCGTGGCGGGGGCCCTACAATGAGCAGTTCTTC. This translates into CASSEAWRGPYNEQFF.

The V gene is TRBV19, the J gene TRBJ1-2; 9 positions match TRBD1. Germline-derived CDR1 and CDR2 are LNHDA and SQIVND (reference sequence). V trimming: 9 bases; J trimming: 0 bases; junction bases outside the gene matches: 5. There are 14 residues in the CDR3. The CDR3 protein is CASGGQGANYGYTF. The CDR3 bases are TGTGCCAGCGGGGGACAGGGCGCTAACTATGGCTACACCTTC.

This clone was recorded many times. This chain joins TRBV7-9 and TRBJ2-5, with 7 bases matching TRBD2. This CDR3 comprises 14 residues. The ends lost 5 bases at V and 3 bases at J; junction bases unmatched: 6. Germline CDR1 is SEHNR and CDR2 is FQNEAQ (reference sequence). CDR3: CASSPSGAKETQYF. The CDR3 nucleotides read TGTGCCAGCAGCCCCAGCGGGGCTAAAGAGACCCAGTACTTC.

The chain employs TRBV5-1 and TRBJ2-3; a possible D gene is TRBD2 (6 bases). The V end lost 4 bases, the J end lost 7 bases, and 28 bases lay between the germline ends. The CDR3 is 18 amino acids. Germline CDR1 and CDR2: SGHRS and YFSETQ. In DNA form, the CDR3 reads TGCGCCAGCAGCCCAAAAGATAGGGGACTGTTTTCCGGATATACGCAGTATTTT. Translated: CASSPKDRGLFSGYTQYF.

This rearrangement joins TRBV19 to TRBJ2-2; 8 positions match TRBD1. The CDR3 runs to 14 residues. Germline CDR1 is LNHDA and CDR2 is SQIVND (reference sequence). Trimming at V came to 7 bases and at J to 4 bases, leaving 5 bases not matched to a gene. This chain's CDR3 is CASNPTGVTGELFF. CDR3 sequence (DNA): TGTGCCAGTAATCCGACAGGGGTCACCGGGGAGCTGTTTTTT.

This clone was recorded only once. CDR3 DNA sequence: TGTGCCAGCAGCTTATTGGGGACTGCAACTAATGAAAAACTGTTTTTT. Translated: CASSLLGTATNEKLFF. This chain joins TRBV7-2 and TRBJ1-4, with a tentative D call TRBD1 (5 bases). V dropped 2 bases and J dropped 0 bases, with 10 bases sitting between them. CDR3 length equals 16 residues. Germline CDR1 is SGHTA and CDR2 is FQGNSA.

Concerning this clone: No conserved phenylalanine or tryptophan is present at the end of the CDR3, so a read error is the likely explanation. The DNA is omitted, as the CDR3 cannot be located on it reliably, and the CDR3 follows TCRdb's listing. The rearrangement links TRBV3-1 (or the pseudogene TRBV3-2) to TRBJ2-7; TRBD1 is the table's D call, not checked against the DNA. Germline CDR1 and CDR2: LGHDT and YNNKEL (reference sequence). The length of the CDR3 is 11 amino acids, counting both ends. CDR3 loop: CASSPGTGMEL.

A single count supports this clone. CDR3 residues: CASSYLAGVSYEQYF. The CDR3 DNA reads TGTGCCAGCAGTTACCTAGCGGGGGTATCCTACGAGCAGTACTTC. The chain carries TRBV6-5 and TRBJ2-7; the match to TRBD2 covers 10 bases. The CDR3 runs to 15 residues. V gave up 2 bases and J gave up 1 base; unmatched junction bases: 2. Germline V gene lookup returns CDR1 MNHEY and CDR2 SVGAGI.

The V gene is TRBV6-6, the J gene TRBJ1-2, with D possibly being TRBD1 (5 bases). V dropped 8 bases and J dropped 7 bases, with 17 bases sitting between them. Germline assignment: CDR1 MNHNY and CDR2 SVGAGI (reference sequence). The length of the CDR3 is 13 residues. CDR3 nucleotide sequence: TGTGCCAGCTACGCGGGGCAGGCGGGTGGCTACACCTTC. It yields the protein CASYAGQAGGYTF.

The V call is TRBV10-3, the J call TRBJ1-2; D ambiguous. Germline V CDR1 and CDR2: ENHRY, SYGVKD. The CDR3 runs to 13 residues. V was cut by 6 bases and J by 3 bases, with 11 bases left in between. In DNA form, the CDR3 reads TGTGCCATCAGCGACGACGGGGACTATGGCTACACCTTC. Its protein product is CAISDDGDYGYTF.

On this clone itself: The junction does not match germline at one end; this may be a read error. The gene calls are TRBV19 and TRBJ1-5; D perhaps matches TRBD1 (6 bases). CDR1 is LNHDA and CDR2 is SQIVND in the germline V gene (reference sequence). The CDR3 has 15 residues. The CDR3 DNA follows: TGTGCCACTAGTGGGAACAGGGATAAAGGTCAGCCCCAGCATTTT. Translation gives CATSGNRDKGQPQHF. The full variable domain, its missing parts supplied by reference TRBV19 and TRBJ1-5, is DGGITQSPKYLFRKEGQNVTLSCEQNLNHDAMYWYRQDPGQGLRLIYYSQIVNDFQKGDIAEGYSVSREKKESFPLTVTSAQKNPTAFYLCATSGNRDKGQPQHFGDGTRLSIL.

The rearrangement joins TRBV5-1 to TRBJ1-1; TRBD1 might be the D (6 bases). In germline, CDR1 is SGHRS, CDR2 YFSETQ. V shed 3 bases and J shed 1 base, with 10 bases lying between them. The CDR3 sequence is 14 residues long. This CDR3 reads CASSSGVGNTEAFF. DNA for the CDR3: TGCGCCAGCAGCTCAGGGGTCGGGAACACTGAAGCTTTCTTT.

This chain uses TRBV12-3 or TRBV12-4 with TRBJ2-5; D is perhaps TRBD1 (7 bases). V was cut by 8 bases and J by 8 bases, with 18 bases left in between. The CDR3 runs to 13 residues. CDR3 sequence (DNA): TGTGCCAGCCGGCGGGACAGCCAGAGAACCCAGTACTTC. As protein: CASRRDSQRTQYF.

This clone has more than one count but fewer than ten. The chain has TRBV3-1 (or the pseudogene TRBV3-2) and TRBJ1-2, with 10 bases fitting TRBD1. Per germline, CDR1 LGHDT and CDR2 YNNKEL (reference sequence). This CDR3 contains 16 residues. The junction had 9 bases not matched to a gene; V was cut back by 1 base and J by 7 bases. CDR3 sequence reads: CASSQADRGHQGGYTF. The CDR3 nucleotides read TGTGCCAGCAGCCAAGCCGACAGGGGGCATCAGGGTGGCTACACCTTC.

The gene calls are TRBV5-1 and TRBJ2-1; 10 nucleotides line up with TRBD1. CDR3 length: 20 residues. Unmatched junction bases numbered 19, after V lost 6 bases and J lost 1 base. Germline assignment: CDR1 SGHRS and CDR2 YFSETQ. CDR3 loop: CASKTGGAQLTGLSYNEQFF. For the CDR3, the DNA is TGCGCCAGCAAGACAGGGGGCGCCCAATTGACTGGGCTTTCCTACAATGAGCAGTTCTTC.

The chain links TRBV7-3 to TRBJ2-5; the D is unclear. Germline loops: CDR1 SGHTA, CDR2 FQGTGA. V lost 5 bases and J 0 bases, leaving 7 bases between the germline ends. CDR3 length: 13 residues. Written as DNA, the CDR3 is TGTGCCAGCAGCCGCTCGGACCAAGAGACCCAGTACTTC. Protein product: CASSRSDQETQYF.

The V and J genes are TRBV7-3 and TRBJ1-6; D is uncertain. This CDR3 is built from 16 residues. V lost 1 base, J lost 3 bases, and 10 bases lay in between. Germline assignment: CDR1 SGHTA and CDR2 FQGTGA. This CDR3 is CASSLRGSLYNSPLHF. In DNA, the CDR3 is TGTGCCAGCAGCTTAAGAGGGTCCCTCTATAATTCACCCCTCCACTTT. Full variable domain (rest looked up from reference TRBV7-3 and TRBJ1-6): GAGVSQTPSNKVTEKGKYVELRCDPISGHTALYWYRQSLGQGPEFLIYFQGTGAADDSGLPNDRFFAVRPEGSVSTLKIQRTERGDSAVYLCASSLRGSLYNSPLHFGNGTRLTVT.

V gene TRBV6-5 combines with J gene TRBJ1-2; the match to TRBD1 covers 7 bases. In germline, CDR1 is MNHEY, CDR2 SVGAGI. The ends lost 2 bases at V and 6 bases at J; junction bases unmatched: 0. CDR3 length: 12 residues. CDR3 coding DNA: TGTGCCAGCAGTTACCAGGGGGATGGCTACACCTTC. This codes for CASSYQGDGYTF.